This T cell receptor beta chain is drawn from a study of breast tumors, draining lymph nodes, adjacent tissues. Breast cancer patients provided tissue from their axillary draining lymph nodes. Germline V gene lookup returns CDR1 DFQATT and CDR2 SNEGSKA (reference sequence). V trimming: 5 bases; J trimming: 5 bases; junction bases outside the gene matches: 9. The CDR3 length is 14 residues. For this clonotype: This CDR3 fails to terminate in the conserved phenylalanine or tryptophan, so it likely reflects a read error.

TCRdb independently ran MiXCR on the multiplex PCR reads; one entry per CDR3 protein. The sample carries 120,000 or so distinct CDR3 sequences, just under 20% recorded once. The chain has TRBV20-1 and TRBJ1-5, with 7 positions matching TRBD1. The sequence was collected from a female donor with breast cancer. Some clones in this sample may be carry-over from other donors' samples. The material sequenced was axillary lymph node tissue. The DNA of the CDR3 is TGCAGTGCTCCCGTGGGGACAGATTATCAGCCCCAGCATTTA. Protein: CSAPVGTDYQPQHL.